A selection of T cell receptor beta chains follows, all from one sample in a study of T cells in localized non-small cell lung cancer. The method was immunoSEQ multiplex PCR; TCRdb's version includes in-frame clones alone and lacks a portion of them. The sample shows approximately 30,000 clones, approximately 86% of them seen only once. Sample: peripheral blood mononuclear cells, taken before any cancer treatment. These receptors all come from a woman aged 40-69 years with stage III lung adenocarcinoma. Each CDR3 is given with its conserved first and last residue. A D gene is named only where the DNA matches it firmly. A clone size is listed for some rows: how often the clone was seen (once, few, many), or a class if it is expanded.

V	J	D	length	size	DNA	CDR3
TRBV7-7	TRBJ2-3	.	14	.	TGTGCCAGCAGCTCCGACACAGGGATGGATACGCAGTATTTT	CASSSDTGMDTQYF
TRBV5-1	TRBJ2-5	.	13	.	TGCGCCAGCAGCGGGGGATCCCAAGAGACCCAGTACTTC	CASSGGSQETQYF
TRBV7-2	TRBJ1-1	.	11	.	TGTGCCAGCAGCTTATTCTCTGAAGCTTTCTTT	CASSLFSEAFF
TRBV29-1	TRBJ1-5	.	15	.	TGCAGCGTTGCCCTGGGCAGCCTCGGGGATCAGCCCCAGCATTTT	CSVALGSLGDQPQHF
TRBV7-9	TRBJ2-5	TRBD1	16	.	TGTGCCAGCAGCTCCCGAAGACAGGGGGCAGGAGAGACCCAGTACTTC	CASSSRRQGAGETQYF
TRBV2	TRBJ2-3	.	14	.	TGTGCCAGCAGTGTTCCCCCCGGAGGAGATACGCAGTATTTT	CASSVPPGGDTQYF
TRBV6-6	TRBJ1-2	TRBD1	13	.	TGTGCCAGCAGCGGACAGGCCAACTATGGCTACACCTTC	CASSGQANYGYTF
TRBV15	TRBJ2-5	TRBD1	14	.	TGTGCCACCAGCACCAGGACAGGGAAAGAGACCCAGTACTTC	CATSTRTGKETQYF
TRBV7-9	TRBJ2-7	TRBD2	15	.	TGTGCCAGCAGCTTAGGGGTAGCGGGAACCTACGAGCAGTACTTC	CASSLGVAGTYEQYF
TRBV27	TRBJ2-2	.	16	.	TGTGCCAGCAGGCTACAGGCCGTCTTTAACACCGGGGAGCTGTTTTTT	CASRLQAVFNTGELFF
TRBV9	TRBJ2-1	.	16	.	TGTGCCAGCAGCGTAGATACTAGCCCTTCCTACAATGAGCAGTTCTTC	CASSVDTSPSYNEQFF
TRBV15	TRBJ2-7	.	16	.	TGTGCCACCAGCAGAGATCCCGGGACGGCCACCTACGAGCAGTACTTC	CATSRDPGTATYEQYF
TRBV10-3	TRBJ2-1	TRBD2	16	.	TGTGCCATCAGCCCCGGGACTAGCGTTGATAACAATGAGCAGTTCTTC	CAISPGTSVDNNEQFF
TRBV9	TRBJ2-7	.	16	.	TGTGCCAGCGCCCCGGGATCCCCAGGGCAAACCTACGAGCAGTACTTC	CASAPGSPGQTYEQYF
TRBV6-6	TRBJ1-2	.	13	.	TGTGCCAGCAGTTCCTATGGACGGTATGGCTACACCTTC	CASSSYGRYGYTF
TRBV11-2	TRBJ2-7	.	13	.	TGTGCCAGCAGCTCCGACCTGGGTGGCGAGCAGTACTTC	CASSSDLGGEQYF
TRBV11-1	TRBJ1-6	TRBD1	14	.	TGTGCCAGCAGCTTGGACAGGAATAATTCACCCCTCCACTTT	CASSLDRNNSPLHF
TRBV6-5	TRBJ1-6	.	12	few	TGTGCCAGCAGTTATCAGGGTGAGACCCTCCACTTT	CASSYQGETLHF
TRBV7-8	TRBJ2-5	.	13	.	TGTGCCAGCAGCTTATCCCCCCAAGAGACCCAGTACTTC	CASSLSPQETQYF
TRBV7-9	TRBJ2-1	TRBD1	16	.	TGTGCCAGCAGCGTCCCGGGACAGAGCTCCTACAATGAGCAGTTCTTC	CASSVPGQSSYNEQFF
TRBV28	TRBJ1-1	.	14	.	TGTGCCAGCACCCCGGGAGATTTTAACACTGAAGCTTTCTTT	CASTPGDFNTEAFF
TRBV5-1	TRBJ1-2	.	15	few	TGCGCCAGCAGCTTGGCAGGGGAAATGGGCTATGGCTACACCTTC	CASSLAGEMGYGYTF
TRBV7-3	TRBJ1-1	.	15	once	TGTGCCAGCAGCTTAACCGGGGGGCCGGACTCAGGAGCTTTCTTT	CASSLTGGPDSGAFF
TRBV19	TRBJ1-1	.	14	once	TGTGCCAGTAGTCCCGGCCGGGCGGGAACTGAAGCTTTCTTT	CASSPGRAGTEAFF
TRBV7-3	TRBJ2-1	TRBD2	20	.	TGTGCCAGCAGCTTTAGGGGCGGACTAGCGGGGGGACTCTCCTACAATGAGCAGTTCTTC	CASSFRGGLAGGLSYNEQFF
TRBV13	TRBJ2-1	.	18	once	TGTGCCAGCAGCTACCTCAAACTACAGTCAAGCTCCTACAATGAGCAGTTCTTC	CASSYLKLQSSSYNEQFF
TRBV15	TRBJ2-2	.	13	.	TGTGCCACCAGCAGACCTAACATCGGGGAGCTGTTTTTT	CATSRPNIGELFF
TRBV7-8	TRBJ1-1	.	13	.	TGTGCCAGCAGCTTCTGGTGGAACACTGAAGCTTTCTTT	CASSFWWNTEAFF
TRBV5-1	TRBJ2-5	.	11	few	TGCGCCAGCAGCTTCCAAGAGACCCAGTACTTC	CASSFQETQYF
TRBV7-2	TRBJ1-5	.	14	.	TGTGCCAGCAGCTTAGGTAACAGGGCGGAGCCCCAGCATTTT	CASSLGNRAEPQHF
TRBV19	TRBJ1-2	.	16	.	TGTGCCAGTAGTCCGACGGACAGAACTTCTAACTATGGCTACACCTTC	CASSPTDRTSNYGYTF
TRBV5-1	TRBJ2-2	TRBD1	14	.	TGCGCCAGCAGCCTCTACAGGGGGGTCGGGGAGCTGTTTTTT	CASSLYRGVGELFF
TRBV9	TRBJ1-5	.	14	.	TGTGCCAGCAGCGACAGTGGGGCAAATCAGCCCCAGCATTTT	CASSDSGANQPQHF
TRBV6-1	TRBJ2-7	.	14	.	TGTGCCAGCAGTGAACACGCAGGGTTCTACGAGCGGTACTTC	CASSEHAGFYERYF
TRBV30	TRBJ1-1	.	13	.	TGTGCCTGGGCGCAGGGCTCGGACACTGAAGCTTTCTTT	CAWAQGSDTEAFF
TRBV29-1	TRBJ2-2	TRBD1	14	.	TGCAGCGTCCTGGACAGGGAGAACACCGGGGAGCTGTTTTTT	CSVLDRENTGELFF
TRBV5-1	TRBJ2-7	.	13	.	TGCGCCAGCAGCTGGGACAAGCCCTACGAGCAGTACTTC	CASSWDKPYEQYF
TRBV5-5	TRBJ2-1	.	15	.	TGTGCCAGCAGCTTGGGGGCGGGCTCCTACAATGAGCAGTTCTTC	CASSLGAGSYNEQFF
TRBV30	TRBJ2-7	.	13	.	TGTGCCTGGAGTACCGGAGGGAGTGACGAGCAGTACTTC	CAWSTGGSDEQYF
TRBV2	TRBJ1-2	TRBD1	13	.	TGTGCCAGCAGGAGGGACAGCAACTATGGCTACACCTTC	CASRRDSNYGYTF
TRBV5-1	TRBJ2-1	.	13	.	TGCGCCAGCAGCTTGCCCTCCTACAATGAGCAGTTCTTC	CASSLPSYNEQFF
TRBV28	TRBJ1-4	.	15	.	TGTGCCAGCAGTTTAATGCAGGGGATGAGTGAAAAACTGTTTTTT	CASSLMQGMSEKLFF
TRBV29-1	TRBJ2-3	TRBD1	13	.	TGCAGCGTTGTTAGACAGGGGGATGATACGCAGTATTTT	CSVVRQGDDTQYF
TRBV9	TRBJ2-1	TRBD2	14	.	TGTGCCAGCAGCATCAGCGGGATGTGGAATGAGCAGTTCTTC	CASSISGMWNEQFF
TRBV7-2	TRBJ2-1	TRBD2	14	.	TGTGCCAGCAGCACACGACTAGCGGGGGATGAGCAGTTCTTC	CASSTRLAGDEQFF
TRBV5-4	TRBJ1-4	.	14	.	TGTGCCAGCGCCATCGGACAGTCGAATGAAAAACTGTTTTTT	CASAIGQSNEKLFF
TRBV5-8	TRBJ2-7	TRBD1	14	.	TGTGCCAGCAGCTTACGTTCCAGGGGGCCCGAGCAGTACTTC	CASSLRSRGPEQYF
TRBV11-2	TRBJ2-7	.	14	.	TGTGCCAGCAGCTTTCCGAATCGTCAGTACGAGCAGTACTTC	CASSFPNRQYEQYF
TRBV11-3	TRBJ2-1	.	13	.	TGTGCCAGCAGCTTAGGGACTCGGACTGAGCAGTTCTTC	CASSLGTRTEQFF
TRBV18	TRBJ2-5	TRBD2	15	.	TGTGCCAGCTCACCGACTAGCGGGAGAGGAGAGACCCAGTACTTC	CASSPTSGRGETQYF
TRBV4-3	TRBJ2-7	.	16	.	TGCGCCAGCAGCCAGACTCTAGCCGGGGAAGGCTACGAGCAGTACTTC	CASSQTLAGEGYEQYF
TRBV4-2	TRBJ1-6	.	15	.	TGTGCCAGCAGCCAAGAGGGGCGGCGAGATTCACCCCTCCACTTT	CASSQEGRRDSPLHF
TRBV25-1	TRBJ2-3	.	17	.	TGTGCCAGCAGTGATGGGACCCCATTTCGGCGCACAGATACGCAGTATTTT	CASSDGTPFRRTDTQYF
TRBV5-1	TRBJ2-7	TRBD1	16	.	TGCGCCAGCAGCTTGGGTCCGGGACAGGGGGGGTACGAGCAGTACTTC	CASSLGPGQGGYEQYF
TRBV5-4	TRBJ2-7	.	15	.	TGTGCCAGCAGCTCGACGGTACAAAGCTCCTACGAGCAGTACTTC	CASSSTVQSSYEQYF